The 21 T cell receptor beta chains listed next were all sequenced from one sample in a study of T cells after yellow fever vaccination. From the 5' RACE reads, TCRdb called clonotypes with MiXCR, one entry per CDR3 protein. The sample has 250,000 to 400,000 distinct CDR3 sequences, roughly 4.3% seen once. Sequencing was performed on PBMCs, taken 15 days after the yellow fever booster vaccination. The receptor set was obtained from a young man who received the YFV17D yellow fever vaccine.

In its sample, this clonotype was seen many times. This rearrangement joins TRBV7-6 to TRBJ2-2; no definite D call. There are 15 residues in the CDR3. Trimming took off 5 bases at V and 3 bases at J, with 13 bases between the two ends. Germline assignment: CDR1 SGHVS and CDR2 FNYEAQ. Here the CDR3 DNA reads TGTGCCAGCAGCCAAGACTCCTCCTACACCGGGGAGCTGTTTTTT. This sequence encodes CASSQDSSYTGELFF.

A few counts support this clonotype. The chain is built from TRBV3-1 and TRBJ2-5, with TRBD2 as a possible D gene (6 bases). This CDR3 spans 15 amino acids. V dropped 1 base and J dropped 5 bases, with 14 bases sitting between them. The V gene's germline CDR1 is LGHDT and CDR2 YNNKEL (reference sequence). CDR3 nucleotide sequence: TGTGCCAGCAGCCAAGCGGCTGGGACTGGGGAGACCCAGTACTTC. It encodes CASSQAAGTGETQYF.

This clonotype has just a few counts. The J gene is TRBJ1-5, the V gene TRBV10-3, with D perhaps TRBD1 (5 bases). Germline CDR1 ENHRY, CDR2 SYGVKD. V was trimmed by 0 bases and J by 7 bases, leaving 7 bases between them. There are 13 residues in the CDR3. The DNA of the CDR3 is TGTGCCATCAGTGAGTCGGGGGTACAGCCCCAGCATTTT. Translating it yields CAISESGVQPQHF.

This clonotype was observed many times. This chain connects TRBV20-1 to TRBJ1-4; no reliable D call. The CDR3 covers 14 residues. Germline CDR1 and CDR2: DFQATT and SNEGSKA (reference sequence). The V end was cut by 5 bases, the J end by 8 bases, with 18 bases between. The CDR3 protein is CSAGVSGVGEKLFF. The DNA for the CDR3 is TGCAGTGCTGGGGTTTCGGGAGTTGGGGAAAAACTGTTTTTT.

Ten or more counts support this clonotype. For the CDR3, the DNA is TGCGCCAGCAGCTTGCAGCTGGCCTCCTACGAGCAGTACTTC. It translates to CASSLQLASYEQYF. The rearrangement links TRBV5-1 to TRBJ2-7; D is undetermined. V lost 1 base to trimming and J lost 0 bases, with 8 bases between them. Germline-derived CDR1 and CDR2 are SGHRS and YFSETQ. The CDR3 contains 14 residues.

This clonotype was recorded at least ten times. The V gene is TRBV4-3, the J gene TRBJ2-1; TRBD2 matches 9 bases. Germline trimming cut 0 bases from V and 3 bases from J; bases unmatched to any gene: 3. Germline assignment: CDR1 LGHNA and CDR2 YSLEER. The CDR3 contains 16 residues. CDR3 in DNA: TGCGCCAGCAGCCAAGAGCCAGCGGGGGGCTACAATGAGCAGTTCTTC. Amino acids: CASSQEPAGGYNEQFF.

In this sample, this clonotype turned up a few times. The rearrangement links TRBV7-9 to TRBJ1-3; 7 bases align to TRBD1. The CDR3 is 15 amino acids. V lost 5 bases to trimming and J lost 2 bases; unmatched junction nucleotides: 6. From germline, CDR1 is SEHNR and CDR2 FQNEAQ (reference sequence). The CDR3, as DNA: TGTGCCAGCAGCCAAATCCAGGGGGCTGGAAACACCATATATTTT. Protein product: CASSQIQGAGNTIYF.

V and J are TRBV5-1 and TRBJ1-4, with 9 bases lining up with TRBD1. This CDR3 is built from 14 residues. The V gene's germline CDR1 is SGHRS and CDR2 YFSETQ. After removal of 2 bases from V and 7 bases from J, the junction contained 3 bases not matched to a gene. The CDR3 loop reads CASSLQGAGEKLFF. The CDR3 nucleotides are TGCGCCAGCAGCTTACAGGGGGCTGGTGAAAAACTGTTTTTT.

This clonotype was seen ten or more times. This rearrangement joins TRBV6-2 or TRBV6-3 to TRBJ1-1, with D possibly being TRBD1 (6 bases). Trimming shortened V by 2 bases and J by 11 bases, and 21 bases separated the two germline ends. Germline V gives CDR1 MNHEY, CDR2 SVGEGT. This CDR3 comprises 15 residues. The DNA for the CDR3 is TGTGCCAGCAGTTACCCTACGGGGACACCCCAGGGGGCTTTCTTT. Translated, it gives CASSYPTGTPQGAFF.

This clonotype has at least ten counts. J is TRBJ2-3 and V is TRBV6-6; 8 positions agree with TRBD1. CDR1 and CDR2 (germline): MNHNY, SVGAGI (reference sequence). The CDR3 is made up of 16 amino acids. The V segment lost 2 bases and the J segment 3 bases; nucleotides outside the gene matches: 7. CDR3 coding DNA: TGTGCCAGCAGTTACCCCCGGACAGGGTCGACAGATACGCAGTATTTT. Protein: CASSYPRTGSTDTQYF.

This clonotype appeared a few times. The gene calls are TRBV3-1 and TRBJ1-2; D call uncertain. This CDR3 region has 13 residues. Germline CDR1 LGHDT, CDR2 YNNKEL (reference sequence). V dropped 0 bases and J dropped 5 bases, with 7 bases sitting between them. CDR3 DNA: TGTGCCAGCAGCCAAGAGGCGGATTATGGCTACACCTTC. Encoded protein: CASSQEADYGYTF.

This clonotype has ten or more counts. The rearrangement uses TRBV5-6 and TRBJ2-5, with no clear D. Deletions cut 0 bases from V and 5 bases from J, with 11 bases between. Germline CDR1 and CDR2: SGHDT and YYEEEE. This CDR3 is 14 amino acids long. The CDR3 DNA sequence: TGTGCCAGCAGCTTGGGCCTTTCAGTGGAGACCCAGTACTTC. Residues: CASSLGLSVETQYF.

This clonotype has more than one count but fewer than ten. One end of the junction fails to match germline, which may point to a read error. The chain recombines TRBV10-2 with TRBJ2-7; 11 bases agree with TRBD2. The germline CDR1 and CDR2 sequences are WSHSY and SAAADI. The CDR3 runs 11 residues. As DNA, the CDR3 is TGCGCCAGCAGTGAGGGTAGCGGGGGGGACTTC. Translating it yields CASSEGSGGDF.

This clonotype has ten or more counts. The rearrangement uses TRBV18 and TRBJ1-1, with a weak D call TRBD1 (6 bases). Germline values: CDR1 KGHSH, CDR2 LQKENI. The CDR3 runs 15 residues. The ends were cut back, 3 bases at V and 1 base at J, with 12 bases in the middle. The DNA of the CDR3 is TGTGCCAGCTCACCCAACCTGGGACAGAACACTGAAGCTTTCTTT. Its translation: CASSPNLGQNTEAFF.

This clonotype was seen a few times. The chain joins TRBV2 to TRBJ2-3; D unclear. V lost 10 bases to trimming and J lost 3 bases, with 14 bases between them. From germline, CDR1 is SNHLY and CDR2 FYNNEI. The length of the CDR3 is 13 residues. In DNA, the CDR3 is TGTGCCACCCAGAGGCGGATGACAGATACGCAGTATTTT. Translated, it gives CATQRRMTDTQYF.

In this sample, this clonotype turned up many times. The CDR3 reads CASSEGDSSYEQYV. The DNA for the CDR3 is TGTGCCAGCAGTGAAGGGGACAGCTCCTACGAGCAGTACGTC. The gene calls are TRBV6-1 and TRBJ2-7, with 7 bases identical to TRBD1. The CDR3 totals 14 residues. V dropped 1 base and J dropped 0; count of bases not matched to a gene: 0. The germline V gene encodes CDR1 MNHNS and CDR2 SASEGT.

The CDR3 sequence: CASSLLGGAGELFF. CDR3 in DNA: TGTGCCAGCAGTTTATTAGGGGGGGCCGGGGAGCTGTTTTTT. The V gene is TRBV28, the J gene TRBJ2-2, with D maybe TRBD2 (7 bases). The CDR3 is made up of 14 amino acids. Germline-derived CDR1 and CDR2 are MDHEN and SYDVKM. V lost 1 base and J 6 bases, leaving 9 bases between the germline ends.

This rearrangement joins TRBV3-1 to TRBJ1-1, with D maybe TRBD1 (5 bases). Germline V gene sequence: CDR1 LGHDT, CDR2 YNNKEL (reference sequence). The CDR3 is 12 residues long. V lost 4 bases and J lost 8, with 11 bases in between. The CDR3 reads CASSLRGGEAFF. CDR3 sequence (DNA): TGTGCCAGCAGCCTAAGGGGTGGGGAAGCTTTCTTT.

The chain employs TRBV12-3 or TRBV12-4 and TRBJ1-5, with TRBD1 matching over 8 bases. This CDR3 is 14 amino acids long. The junction had 3 bases not matched to a gene; V was cut back by 6 bases and J by 2 bases. CDR3 nucleotides: TGTGCCAGCAGCACGACAGGGGGCAATCAGCCCCAGCATTTT. It specifies CASSTTGGNQPQHF.

This clonotype was counted a few times. The rearrangement joins TRBV12-3 or TRBV12-4 to TRBJ2-6; D uncertain. The CDR3 length is 16 residues. V was pared by 5 bases and J by 0 bases, with 11 bases between. The CDR3 loop reads CASSLRAFSGANVLTF. The CDR3 nucleotides are TGTGCCAGCAGTCTCCGGGCTTTCTCTGGGGCCAACGTCCTGACTTTC.

This clonotype came up a few times. The chain is built from TRBV6-5 and TRBJ1-6; D uncertain. Trimming took 2 bases from V and 4 from J, leaving 6 bases between them. The CDR3 has 14 amino acids. CDR1 is MNHEY and CDR2 is SVGAGI in the germline V gene. The CDR3 loop is CASSYALYNSPLHF. DNA for the CDR3: TGTGCCAGCAGTTACGCCTTATATAATTCACCCCTCCACTTT.